This TCR beta chain stems from a study of multiple sclerosis patients with progressive multifocal leukoencephalopathy. Study conclusions and caveats: Most PML patients had lower entropy, suggesting less diverse TRB repertoires.

Time point specified: time of PML onset. All patients had prior interferon beta, and all PML patients were female. Concerning this clone: Its antigen is still unknown. The identical CDR3 is also encoded by other nucleotide sequences in the sample.

The repertoire was sequenced with immunoSEQ multiplex PCR; TCRdb's copy has only in-frame clones and lacks some. The data show about 31,000 clones, roughly 90% seen once. V lost 6 bases, J lost 4 bases, and 1 base stayed unmatched. The CDR3 is made up of 13 amino acids. Germline V gene lookup returns CDR1 WSHSY and CDR2 SAAADI. This chain connects TRBV10-2 to TRBJ2-1; TRBD2 aligns across 9 bases. The sequence came from a woman aged 40 to 55 with progressive multifocal leukoencephalopathy. The sample here was PBMCs, taken from a patient treated with natalizumab. DNA of the CDR3: TGCGCCAGCAGGACTAGCGGATACAATGAGCAGTTCTTC. It translates to CASRTSGYNEQFF.